The T cell receptor (beta chain) described here comes from a study of blood T cell repertoires in COVID-19. Turning to the study itself: COVID-19 samples collected from the United States, Italy and Spain covered acute and convalescent phases. Sources were T cells, B-cell-depleted T cells, or PBMCs; the material itself was cDNA or gDNA.

Per the original data handling: Amplified reference gene primers provided the basis for estimating nucleated cell counts. Assay: immunoSEQ multiplex PCR; the TCRdb copy retains only in-frame clones and omits some. D and trimming come from the DNA, and the V and J calls and clone size come from that table. This sample has around 54,000 clones, with over 75% found just once. Germline V lookup: CDR1 LNHDA, CDR2 SQIVND (reference sequence). This CDR3 comprises 14 residues. The germline V and J ends were trimmed by 3 bases and 1 base, with 9 bases remaining between them. The receptor's source is a woman between 40 and 50 years old with active COVID-19. The rearrangement links TRBV19 to TRBJ1-1; D gene unclear. Material for sequencing was peripheral blood. CDR3 coding DNA: TGTGCCAGTAGTATCGTCGCAGGGAACACTGAAGCTTTCTTT. As protein: CASSIVAGNTEAFF.